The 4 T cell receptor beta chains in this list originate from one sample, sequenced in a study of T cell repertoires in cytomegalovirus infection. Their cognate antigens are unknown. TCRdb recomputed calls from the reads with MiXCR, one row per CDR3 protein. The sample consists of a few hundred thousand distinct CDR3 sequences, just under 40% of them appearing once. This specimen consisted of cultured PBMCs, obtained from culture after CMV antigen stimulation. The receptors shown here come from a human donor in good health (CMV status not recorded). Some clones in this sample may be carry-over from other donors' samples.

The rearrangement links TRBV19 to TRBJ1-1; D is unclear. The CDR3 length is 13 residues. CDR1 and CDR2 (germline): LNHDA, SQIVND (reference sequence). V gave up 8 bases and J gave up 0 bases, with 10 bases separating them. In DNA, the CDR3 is TGTGCCAGTTCTGATCAATTGAACACTGAAGCTTTCTTT. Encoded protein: CASSDQLNTEAFF.

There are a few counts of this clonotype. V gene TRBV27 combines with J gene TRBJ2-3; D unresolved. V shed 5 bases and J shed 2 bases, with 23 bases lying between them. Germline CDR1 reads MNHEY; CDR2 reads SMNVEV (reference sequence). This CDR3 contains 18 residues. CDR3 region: CASSPYPTRYGDTDTQYF. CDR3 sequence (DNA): TGTGCCAGCAGTCCATATCCTACCAGATACGGAGACACAGATACGCAGTATTTT.

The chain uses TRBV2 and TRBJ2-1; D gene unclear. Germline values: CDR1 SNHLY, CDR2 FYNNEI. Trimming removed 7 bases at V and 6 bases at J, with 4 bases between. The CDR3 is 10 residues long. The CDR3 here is CASTVNEQFF. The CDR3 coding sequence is TGTGCCAGCACCGTCAATGAGCAGTTCTTC.

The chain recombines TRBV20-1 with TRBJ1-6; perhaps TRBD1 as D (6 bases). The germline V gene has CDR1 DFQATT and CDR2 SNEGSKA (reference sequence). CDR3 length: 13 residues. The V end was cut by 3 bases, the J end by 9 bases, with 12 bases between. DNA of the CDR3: TGCAGTGCTAGTTACACAGGGAGTTCACCCCTCCACTTT. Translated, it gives CSASYTGSSPLHF.